The clone carrying this T cell receptor (beta chain) was seen a handful of times. What it recognizes is unknown. The data were taken from a study of identical twins. The CDR3 extends over 15 amino acids. The V end was cut by 6 bases, the J end by 4 bases, with 16 bases between. Study findings and constraints: Not following the same donors, the study drew its conclusions from cross-sectional statistical analysis.

TCRdb redid the calling of the 5' RACE reads with MiXCR, one entry per CDR3 protein. In the table there are around 490,000 distinct CDR3 sequences, approximately 15% of which are singletons. Another study also made use of these data, one on yellow fever vaccine responses in identical twins.

This sequence was found in a woman between 18 and 29 years old in good health. This rearrangement joins TRBV12-3 or TRBV12-4 to TRBJ1-5; D unclear. The sequencing sample was made of CD4+ T cells sorted from blood. The CDR3 loop reads CASSHSEGRNQPQHF. CDR3 coding DNA: TGTGCCAGCAGCCACAGCGAAGGCCGGAATCAGCCCCAGCATTTT.